Below, 9 T cell receptor beta chains from the same sample are listed, as sequenced in a study of blood T cell repertoires in COVID-19. Some clones are missing from TCRdb's copy, which holds only in-frame ones; the method was immunoSEQ multiplex PCR. The data show 350,000 to 450,000 clones, 86% seen once. Sequencing was performed on peripheral blood. Receptors were obtained from a woman aged 55-70 years with COVID-19, enrolled during active disease.

V is TRBV12-5 and J is TRBJ2-3; TRBD2 aligns across 14 bases. Germline CDR1 LGHNT, CDR2 FRNRAP. The CDR3 is made up of 19 amino acids. The V and J ends lost 6 bases and 2 bases, in that order; junction bases with no gene match: 13. Written as DNA, the CDR3 is TGTGCTAGTGGCATGACTAGCGGGGGGGCCTGGGGCCTCACAGATACGCAGTATTTT. This encodes CASGMTSGGAWGLTDTQYF.

CDR3 bases: TGTGCCAGCAGCAAAGGACTAGCGGGGAGATCGAACACCGGGGAGCTGTTTTTT. Protein product: CASSKGLAGRSNTGELFF. The chain is built from TRBV27 and TRBJ2-2; 12 nucleotides line up with TRBD2. Germline values: CDR1 MNHEY, CDR2 SMNVEV (reference sequence). The CDR3 totals 18 residues. Trimming cost V 6 bases and J 0 bases; bases outside gene matches: 8.

The rearrangement uses TRBV7-9 and TRBJ1-2; D possibly corresponds to TRBD1 (5 bases). The CDR3 is 15 residues long. Trimming cost V 5 bases and J 2 bases, with 15 bases left between them. In germline, CDR1 is SEHNR, CDR2 FQNEAQ (reference sequence). The CDR3 region has the DNA TGTGCCAGCAGCCCGAAAGGGGCGGACAACTATGGCTACACCTTC. It yields the protein CASSPKGADNYGYTF.

The sample holds one count of this clone. The rearrangement links TRBV6-5 to TRBJ1-4; 10 bases line up with TRBD1. This CDR3 spans 15 amino acids. Trimming removed 4 bases from V and 8 bases from J; junction bases left unmatched: 7. Germline CDR1 is MNHEY and CDR2 is SVGAGI. The CDR3 bases are TGTGCCAGCAGTTGGGACAGGGGAGAAAACGAAAAACTGTTTTTT. As protein: CASSWDRGENEKLFF.

This clone was recorded once. V is TRBV5-3 and J is TRBJ1-2; D is undetermined. TRBV5-3 belongs to the ORF category, with a function that is uncertain. V was clipped by 2 bases and J by 2 bases, with 4 bases between them. The CDR3 is 12 residues long. In DNA, the CDR3 is TGTGCCAGAAGCTTACAAAACTATGGCTACACCTTC. Its translation is CARSLQNYGYTF.

This sequence joins TRBV5-1 and TRBJ1-1; 7 positions agree with TRBD1. The CDR3 is 14 residues long. After removal of 0 bases from V and 5 bases from J, the junction contained 4 bases not matched to a gene. Germline V gives CDR1 SGHRS, CDR2 YFSETQ. The CDR3 coding sequence is TGCGCCAGCAGCTTGGCCAACAGGGGAACTGAAGCTTTCTTT. It translates to CASSLANRGTEAFF.

V usage is TRBV5-1 and J usage is TRBJ1-1; 7 nucleotides agree with TRBD1. Trimming at V came to 2 bases and at J to 6 bases, leaving 7 bases not matched to a gene. Germline loops: CDR1 SGHRS, CDR2 YFSETQ. The CDR3 contains 14 residues. The CDR3 here is CASSFFLQGSEAFF. The DNA of the CDR3 is TGCGCCAGCAGCTTTTTTCTACAGGGGTCTGAAGCTTTCTTT.

The chain recombines TRBV24-1 with TRBJ1-1; D gene ambiguous. Germline lookup yields CDR1 KGHDR and CDR2 SFDVKD. This CDR3 has 13 amino acids. The V gene lost 4 bases and the J gene lost 1 base, with 6 bases spanning the gap. CDR3 residues: CATSDSENTEAFF. The DNA for the CDR3 is TGTGCCACCAGTGACTCAGAGAACACTGAAGCTTTCTTT.

This chain uses TRBV2 with TRBJ2-3, with a tentative D call TRBD1 (5 bases). Trimming stripped 6 bases from V and 1 base from J, with 17 bases between. Germline values: CDR1 SNHLY, CDR2 FYNNEI. There are 16 residues in the CDR3. The CDR3 reads CASRGELPGGTDTQYF. The CDR3 region has the DNA TGTGCCAGCAGAGGGGAACTACCCGGTGGCACAGATACGCAGTATTTT.